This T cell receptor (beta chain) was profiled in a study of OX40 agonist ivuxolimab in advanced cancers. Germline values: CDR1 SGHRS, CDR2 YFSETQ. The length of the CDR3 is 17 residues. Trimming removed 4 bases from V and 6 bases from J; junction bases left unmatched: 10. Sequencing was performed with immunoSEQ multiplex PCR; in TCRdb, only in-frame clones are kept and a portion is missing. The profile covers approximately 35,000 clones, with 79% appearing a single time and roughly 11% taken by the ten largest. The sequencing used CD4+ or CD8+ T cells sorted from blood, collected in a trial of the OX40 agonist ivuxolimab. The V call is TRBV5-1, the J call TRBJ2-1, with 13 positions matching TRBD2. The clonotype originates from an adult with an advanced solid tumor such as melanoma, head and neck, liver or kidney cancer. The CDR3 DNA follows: TGCGCCAGCAGCCCAGGACTAGCGGGGGACATACGCAATGAGCAGTTCTTC. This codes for CASSPGLAGDIRNEQFF.